The sequence of this T cell receptor beta chain was determined in a study of cytomegalovirus exposure and HLA in healthy donors. The PCR ran on 60 Vbeta and 13 Jbeta primers. The method was immunoSEQ multiplex PCR; TCRdb's version includes in-frame clones alone and lacks a portion of them. The sample totals tens of thousands of clones. CDR1 and CDR2 from the germline V gene are SGDLS and YYNGEE. V lost 0 bases, J lost 6 bases, and 0 bases stayed unmatched. This CDR3 comprises 13 residues. The rearrangement uses TRBV9 and TRBJ2-7; 10 bases fit TRBD2. Sequencing was performed on PBMCs. The sequence derives from a woman aged 45-59 years in good health and CMV-seropositive. In nucleotides, the CDR3 is TGTGCCAGCAGCGTAGCTAGCGGGAGCGAGCAGTACTTC. As protein: CASSVASGSEQYF.